This T cell receptor beta chain was documented in a study of shared clonotypes between healthy human individuals. Notes on this clone: The antigen remains undetermined.

The study's findings and limits: Only blood was sampled, and tissue TCR repertoires likely differ from blood ones.

The repertoire was sequenced with immunoSEQ multiplex PCR; TCRdb's copy has only in-frame clones and lacks some. Of over 400,000 clones listed, approximately 81% are singletons. V lost 5 bases, J lost 7 bases, and 14 bases lay in between. Looked up from germline, CDR1 is MNHNY and CDR2 is SVGAGI (reference sequence). The CDR3 runs 14 residues. Sequencing input: PBMCs. The chain employs TRBV6-6 and TRBJ2-2; D gene ambiguous. This clonotype was sampled from a woman aged 35 to 49 in good health. Some clones in this sample may be carry-over from other donors' samples. CDR3 amino acids: CASSPYSGNGELFF. In DNA form, the CDR3 reads TGTGCCAGCAGTCCCTACAGTGGAAACGGGGAGCTGTTTTTT.